This T cell receptor (beta chain) was documented in a study of T cells in localized non-small cell lung cancer. V lost 4 bases to trimming and J lost 7 bases; unmatched junction nucleotides: 9. Germline V CDR1 and CDR2: SGHRS, YFSETQ. This CDR3 has 15 residues. Produced via immunoSEQ multiplex PCR; TCRdb's table is partial and in-frame only. Here the sample spans almost 35,000 clones, about 92% being singletons. The sequences come from peripheral blood, collected before any cancer treatment. J is TRBJ2-3 and V is TRBV5-1; TRBD2 matches 10 bases. The receptor's source is a female donor of 60 years or more with stage I lung adenocarcinoma. The CDR3 region has the DNA TGCGCCAGCAGCACGAGCGGGAGGGCCGAGAATACGCAGTATTTT. This translates into CASSTSGRAENTQYF.